The 3 T cell receptor beta chains below were found in one sample sequenced in a study of cytomegalovirus exposure and HLA in healthy donors. The study ran its PCR with 60 Vbeta and 13 Jbeta primers. Measured with immunoSEQ multiplex PCR; TCRdb has only the in-frame clones, and not every one. This table has more than 80,000 clones, less than 85% appearing once. Sequencing was carried out using PBMCs. The receptors were gathered from a man aged 60-69 years in good health and CMV-seronegative.

This clone was seen a few times. The chain's CDR3 is CASSDPGGGEAFF. The CDR3 DNA reads as TGTGCCAGCAGTGACCCGGGCGGGGGTGAAGCTTTCTTT. The gene calls are TRBV6-1 and TRBJ1-1, with D perhaps matching TRBD1 (5 bases). V was trimmed by 3 bases and J by 7 bases, leaving 12 bases between them. The germline gives CDR1 MNHNS, CDR2 SASEGT. The CDR3 is 13 residues long.

This chain uses TRBV5-1 with TRBJ1-4; a possible D gene is TRBD1 (6 bases). V dropped 4 bases and J dropped 6 bases, with 10 bases sitting between them. The germline gives CDR1 SGHRS, CDR2 YFSETQ. This CDR3 spans 13 amino acids. The CDR3 loop reads CASSDGTYEKLFF. CDR3 nucleotide sequence: TGCGCCAGCAGCGATGGGACATATGAAAAACTGTTTTTT.

This chain connects TRBV18 to TRBJ2-3, with a possible D match to TRBD2 (5 bases). In germline, CDR1 is KGHSH, CDR2 LQKENI. With 3 bases removed from V and 1 base from J, the gap between germline ends came to 23 bases. There are 19 residues in the CDR3. CDR3 in amino acids: CASSPPNRYQRRGTDTQYF. The CDR3 coding sequence is TGTGCCAGCTCACCGCCAAACAGATATCAGAGGCGGGGCACAGATACGCAGTATTTT.